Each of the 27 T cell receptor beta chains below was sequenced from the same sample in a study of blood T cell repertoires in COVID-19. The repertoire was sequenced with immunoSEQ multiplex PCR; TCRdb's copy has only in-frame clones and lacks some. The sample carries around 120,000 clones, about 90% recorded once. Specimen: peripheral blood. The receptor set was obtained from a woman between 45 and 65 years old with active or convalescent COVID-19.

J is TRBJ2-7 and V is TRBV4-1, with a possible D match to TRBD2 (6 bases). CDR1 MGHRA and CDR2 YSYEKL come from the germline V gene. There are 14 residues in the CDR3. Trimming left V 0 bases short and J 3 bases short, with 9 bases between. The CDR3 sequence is CASSQDVGGYEQYF. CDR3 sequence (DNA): TGCGCCAGCAGCCAAGATGTCGGGGGCTACGAGCAGTACTTC.

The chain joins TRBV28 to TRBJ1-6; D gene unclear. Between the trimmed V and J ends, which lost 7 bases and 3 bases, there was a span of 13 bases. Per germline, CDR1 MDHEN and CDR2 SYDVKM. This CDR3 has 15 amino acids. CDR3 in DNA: TGTGCCAGCAAGGAACAGACGATCTATAATTCACCCCTCCACTTT. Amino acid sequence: CASKEQTIYNSPLHF.

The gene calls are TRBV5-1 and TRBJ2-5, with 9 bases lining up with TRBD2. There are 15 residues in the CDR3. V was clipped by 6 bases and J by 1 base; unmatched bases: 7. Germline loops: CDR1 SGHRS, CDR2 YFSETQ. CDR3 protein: CASTLAGSFQETQYF. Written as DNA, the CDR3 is TGCGCCAGCACACTAGCGGGCTCCTTCCAAGAGACCCAGTACTTC.

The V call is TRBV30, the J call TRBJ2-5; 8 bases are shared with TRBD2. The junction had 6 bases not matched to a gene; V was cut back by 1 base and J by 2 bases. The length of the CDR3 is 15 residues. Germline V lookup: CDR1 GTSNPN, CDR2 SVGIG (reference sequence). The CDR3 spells CAWSAPGLAQETQYF. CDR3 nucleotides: TGTGCCTGGAGTGCCCCTGGACTAGCTCAAGAGACCCAGTACTTC.

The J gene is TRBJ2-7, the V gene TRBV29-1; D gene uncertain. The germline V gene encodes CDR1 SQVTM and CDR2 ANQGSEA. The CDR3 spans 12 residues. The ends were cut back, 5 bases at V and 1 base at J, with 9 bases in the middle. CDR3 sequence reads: CSVLSSSYEQYF. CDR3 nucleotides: TGCAGCGTTCTATCGTCGTCCTACGAGCAGTACTTC.

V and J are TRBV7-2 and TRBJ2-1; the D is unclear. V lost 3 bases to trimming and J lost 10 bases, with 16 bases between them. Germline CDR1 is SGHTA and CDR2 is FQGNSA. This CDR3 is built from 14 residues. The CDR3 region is CASSFGSPPREQFF. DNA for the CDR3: TGTGCCAGCAGCTTCGGGTCTCCCCCCCGGGAGCAGTTCTTC.

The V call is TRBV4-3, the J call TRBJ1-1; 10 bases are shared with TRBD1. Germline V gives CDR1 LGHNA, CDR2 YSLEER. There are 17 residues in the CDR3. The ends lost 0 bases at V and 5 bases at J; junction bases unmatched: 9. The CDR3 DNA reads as TGCGCCAGCAGCCAAGAGGGACAGGGGCGTAGAAGTACTGAAGCTTTCTTT. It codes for CASSQEGQGRRSTEAFF.

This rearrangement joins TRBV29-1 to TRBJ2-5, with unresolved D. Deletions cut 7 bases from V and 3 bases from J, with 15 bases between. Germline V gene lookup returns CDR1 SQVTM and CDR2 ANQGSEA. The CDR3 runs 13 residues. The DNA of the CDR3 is TGCAGCGGAAAGAGGTTCAACGAAGAGACCCAGTACTTC. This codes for CSGKRFNEETQYF. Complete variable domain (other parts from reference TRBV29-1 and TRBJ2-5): SAVISQKPSRDICQRGTSLTIQCQVDSQVTMMFWYRQQPGQSLTLIATANQGSEATYESGFVIDKFPISRPNLTFSTLTVSNMSPEDSSIYLCSGKRFNEETQYFGPGTRLLVL.

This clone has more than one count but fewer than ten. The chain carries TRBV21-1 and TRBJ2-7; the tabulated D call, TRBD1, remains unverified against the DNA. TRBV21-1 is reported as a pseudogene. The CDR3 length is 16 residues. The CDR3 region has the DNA TGTGCCAGCAGCAAAGGTTCTCGGACAGTCTCCTACGAGCAGTACTTC. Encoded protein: CASSKGSRTVSYEQYF.

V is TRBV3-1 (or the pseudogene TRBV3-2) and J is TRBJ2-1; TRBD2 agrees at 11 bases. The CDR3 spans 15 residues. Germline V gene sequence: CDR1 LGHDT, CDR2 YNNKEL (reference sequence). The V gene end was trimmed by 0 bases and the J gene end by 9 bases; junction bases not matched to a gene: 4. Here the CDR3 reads CASSQEKLAGAEQFF. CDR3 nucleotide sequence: TGTGCCAGCAGCCAAGAAAAACTAGCGGGAGCTGAGCAGTTCTTC.

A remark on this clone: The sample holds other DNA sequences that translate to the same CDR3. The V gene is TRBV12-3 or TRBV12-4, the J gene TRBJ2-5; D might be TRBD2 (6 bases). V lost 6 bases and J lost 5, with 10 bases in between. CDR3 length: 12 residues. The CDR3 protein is CASSPGVETQYF. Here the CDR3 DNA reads TGTGCCAGCAGCCCGGGGGTTGAGACCCAGTACTTC.

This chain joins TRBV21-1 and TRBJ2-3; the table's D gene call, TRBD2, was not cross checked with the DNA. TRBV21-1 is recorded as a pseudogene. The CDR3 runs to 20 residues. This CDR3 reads CASSKGPGQVAARGTDTQYF. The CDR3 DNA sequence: TGTGCCAGCAGCAAAGGTCCGGGGCAGGTAGCGGCCAGGGGCACAGATACGCAGTATTTT.

The CDR3 DNA follows: TGTGCCACCAGTGATCCCTCAGATACGCAGTATTTT. It encodes CATSDPSDTQYF. This chain connects TRBV24-1 to TRBJ2-3; D remains unclear. Germline V CDR1 and CDR2: KGHDR, SFDVKD. This CDR3 has 12 amino acids. V lost 3 bases and J 4 bases, leaving 4 bases between the germline ends.

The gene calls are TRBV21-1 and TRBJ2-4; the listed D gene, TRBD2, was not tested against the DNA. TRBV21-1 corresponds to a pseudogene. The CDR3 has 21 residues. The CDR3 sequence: CASSKYALRSVEDSTKNIQYF. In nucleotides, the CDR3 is TGTGCCAGCAGCAAATATGCTTTACGGTCGGTAGAAGATAGTACCAAAAACATTCAGTACTTC.

CDR3: CASSLGTGSDEQYF. CDR3 in DNA: TGTGCCAGCAGCCTTGGTACAGGGTCGGACGAGCAGTACTTC. J is TRBJ2-7 and V is TRBV27; D perhaps matches TRBD1 (6 bases). The V and J ends lost 6 bases and 5 bases respectively, with 17 bases between them. The CDR3 is 14 residues long. From germline, CDR1 is MNHEY and CDR2 SMNVEV (reference sequence).

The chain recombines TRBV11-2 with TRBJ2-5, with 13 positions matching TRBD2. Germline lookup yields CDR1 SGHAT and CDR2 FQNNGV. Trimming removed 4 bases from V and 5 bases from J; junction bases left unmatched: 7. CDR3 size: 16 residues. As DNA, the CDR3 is TGTGCCAGCAGCTCCGGGGGACTAGCGGGATGGGAGACCCAGTACTTC. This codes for CASSSGGLAGWETQYF.

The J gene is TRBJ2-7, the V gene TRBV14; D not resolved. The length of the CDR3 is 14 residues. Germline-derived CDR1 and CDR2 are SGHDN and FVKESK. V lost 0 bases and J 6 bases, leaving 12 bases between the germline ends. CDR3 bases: TGTGCCAGCAGCCAAGATAGAACTCCCCCCGAGCAGTACTTC. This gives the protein CASSQDRTPPEQYF. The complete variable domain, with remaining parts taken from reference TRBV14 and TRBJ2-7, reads EAGVTQFPSHSVIEKGQTVTLRCDPISGHDNLYWYRRVMGKEIKFLLHFVKESKQDESGMPNNRFLAERTGGTYSTLKVQPAELEDSGVYFCASSQDRTPPEQYFGPGTRLTVT.

This chain's CDR3 is CASSISSGTGRNTIYF. Written as DNA, the CDR3 is TGTGCCAGTAGTATATCTTCCGGGACAGGCAGAAACACCATATATTTT. This chain uses TRBV19 with TRBJ1-3, with TRBD1 identical over 8 bases. From germline, CDR1 is LNHDA and CDR2 SQIVND (reference sequence). The CDR3 is 16 amino acids. V lost 2 bases and J lost 5; bases outside the gene matches: 8.

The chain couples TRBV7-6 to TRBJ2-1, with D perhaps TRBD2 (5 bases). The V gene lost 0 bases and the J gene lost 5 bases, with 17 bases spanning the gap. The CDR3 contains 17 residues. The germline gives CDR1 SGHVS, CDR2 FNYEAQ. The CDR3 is CASSLAYPLASNNEQFF. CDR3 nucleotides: TGTGCCAGCAGCTTAGCGTATCCTCTAGCTTCTAACAATGAGCAGTTCTTC. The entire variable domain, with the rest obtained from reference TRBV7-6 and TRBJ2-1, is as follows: GAGVSQSPRYKVTKRGQDVALRCDPISGHVSLYWYRQALGQGPEFLTYFNYEAQQDKSGLPNDRFSAERPEGSISTLTIQRTEQRDSAMYRCASSLAYPLASNNEQFFGPGTRLTVL.

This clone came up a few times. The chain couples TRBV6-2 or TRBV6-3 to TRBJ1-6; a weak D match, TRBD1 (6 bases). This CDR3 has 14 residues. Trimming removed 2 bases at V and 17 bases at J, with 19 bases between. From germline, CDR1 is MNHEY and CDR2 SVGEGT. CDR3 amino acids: CASSYLGQPKDFHF. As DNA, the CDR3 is TGTGCCAGCAGTTACCTTGGACAGCCTAAAGATTTCCACTTT.

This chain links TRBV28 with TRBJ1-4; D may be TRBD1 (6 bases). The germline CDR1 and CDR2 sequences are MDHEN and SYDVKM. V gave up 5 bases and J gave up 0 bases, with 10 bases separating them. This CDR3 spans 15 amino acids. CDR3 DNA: TGTGCCAGCAGTGCACAGGGAGCAACTAATGAAAAACTGTTTTTT. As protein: CASSAQGATNEKLFF. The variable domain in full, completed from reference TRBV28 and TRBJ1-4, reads DVKVTQSSRYLVKRTGEKVFLECVQDMDHENMFWYRQDPGLGLRLIYFSYDVKMKEKGDIPEGYSVSREKKERFSLILESASTNQTSMYLCASSAQGATNEKLFFGSGTQLSVL.

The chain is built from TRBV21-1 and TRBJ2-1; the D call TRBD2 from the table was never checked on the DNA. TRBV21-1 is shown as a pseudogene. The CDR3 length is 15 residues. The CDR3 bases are TGTGCCAGCAGGAACCCTAGCTGCGGGATCAATGAGCAGTTCTTC. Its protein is CASRNPSCGINEQFF.

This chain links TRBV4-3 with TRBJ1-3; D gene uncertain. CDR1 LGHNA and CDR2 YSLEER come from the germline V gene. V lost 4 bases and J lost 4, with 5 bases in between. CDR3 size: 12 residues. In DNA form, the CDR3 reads TGCGCCAGCAGCCGCGTGGGAAACACCATATATTTT. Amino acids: CASSRVGNTIYF.

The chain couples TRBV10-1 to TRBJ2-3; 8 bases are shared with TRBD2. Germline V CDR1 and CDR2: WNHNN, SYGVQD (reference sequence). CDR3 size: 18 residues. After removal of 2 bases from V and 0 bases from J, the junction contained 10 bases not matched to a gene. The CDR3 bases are TGCGCCAGCAGTGAGACTAGCGGATTATATACTAGCACAGATACGCAGTATTTT. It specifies CASSETSGLYTSTDTQYF.

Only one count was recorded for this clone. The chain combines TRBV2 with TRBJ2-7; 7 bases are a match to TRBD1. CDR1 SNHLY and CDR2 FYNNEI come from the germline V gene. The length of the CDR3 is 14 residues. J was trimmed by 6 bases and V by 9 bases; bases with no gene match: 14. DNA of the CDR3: TGTGCCAGAGGCTATCCCGGGACAGATGGCGAGCAGTACTTC. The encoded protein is CARGYPGTDGEQYF.

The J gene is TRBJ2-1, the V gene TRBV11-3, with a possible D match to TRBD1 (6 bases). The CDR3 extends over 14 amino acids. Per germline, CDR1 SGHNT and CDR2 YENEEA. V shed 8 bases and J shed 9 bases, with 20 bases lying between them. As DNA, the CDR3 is TGTGCCAGCTCCCTCGGTGGGGGCAGGTCTGAGCAGTTCTTC. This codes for CASSLGGGRSEQFF.

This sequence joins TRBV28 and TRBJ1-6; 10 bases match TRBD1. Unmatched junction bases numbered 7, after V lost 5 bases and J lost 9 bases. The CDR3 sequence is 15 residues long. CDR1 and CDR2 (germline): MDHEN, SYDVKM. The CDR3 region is CASSRNRDRGSPLHF. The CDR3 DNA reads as TGTGCCAGCAGTCGAAACCGGGACAGGGGTTCACCCCTCCACTTT.